This T cell receptor beta chain was recorded in a study of blood T cell repertoires in COVID-19. Study summary: Some COVID-19 samples were acute and others convalescent; all came from the United States, Italy and Spain. From T cells, B-cell-depleted T cells, or PBMCs came the material, which was cDNA or gDNA.

The CDR3 runs 15 residues. Germline CDR1 reads LNHDA; CDR2 reads SQIVND (reference sequence). V lost 2 bases and J lost 4, with 9 bases in between. In the original analysis: Counts of nucleated cells, estimated from reference gene primer amplification, were obtained. Sequenced by immunoSEQ multiplex PCR; TCRdb stores in-frame clones only, minus some. That table gives V, J and clone size, and the DNA gave D and trimming. The sample yields 35,000 to 45,000 clones, just over 85% seen once. The chain recombines TRBV19 with TRBJ1-6; D is ambiguous. This clonotype originated in a man in his sixties or seventies with acute or convalescent COVID-19. The sample comprised peripheral blood. CDR3 protein: CASSIQASYNSPLHF. CDR3 coding DNA: TGTGCCAGTAGTATACAGGCGTCATATAATTCACCCCTCCACTTT.